The subject of this entry is one T cell receptor beta chain. Its antigen is unidentified. The entry originates in a study of blood T cells in healthy people across ages. Primers used in a second PCR of about 6 to 11 cycles were a sample-barcoded 5' primer and a J-beta primer mix. Unique molecular identifiers of 12 random nucleotides labeled each cDNA. The study obtained at least 3 million CDR3-containing paired-end reads from every sample. TCRdb reprocessed the 5' RACE reads with MiXCR, giving one entry per CDR3 protein. Of about 830,000 distinct CDR3 sequences in the sample, 55% to 75% are singletons; the top ten hold approximately 23%. Whole-study results and caveats: Considered underestimates were the diversity estimates obtained from one million T cells. Older age coincided with a roughly linear decline in TCR beta diversity per million T cells.

The CDR3 extends over 13 amino acids. CDR1 is MNHEY, CDR2 SVGAGI, per germline. V dropped 5 bases and J dropped 5 bases, with 10 bases sitting between them. Sequencing input: blood. This chain joins TRBV6-5 and TRBJ1-5; D is unresolved. The source of this sequence is a man aged 25-40 years in good health. CDR3 loop: CASSDTRYQPQHF. The DNA of the CDR3 is TGTGCCAGCAGTGACACCAGATATCAGCCCCAGCATTTT.